This paragraph covers one T cell receptor (beta chain) sequence. The table lists this clonotype with many counts. Its antigen specificity is not known. Base qualities are not recorded, but no much larger clone differs from it by a single base. The data derive from a study of T-cell memory formation after mild COVID-19 (dated by TCRdb to the early 2020s). About the full investigation: TCR sequence clusters from the two donors were largely donor specific. In a couple of donors, T-cell clones that expanded and contracted after mild COVID-19 were followed by sequencing TCRalpha and TCRbeta repertoires longitudinally. The cohort was made up of two young adult volunteers, one female and one male, who were previously healthy. General study outcomes and caveats: Clones that contracted from day 15 to 85 showed balanced CD4/CD8 phenotypes, whereas a second wave of clones that expanded from day 15 to 37 leaned towards CD4+. Whether the second-wave clones peaking on day 37 were SARS-CoV-2 specific was not confirmed. Some responding clones were detected in pre-infection memory, which suggested that pre-existing cross-reactive memory T cells had joined the SARS-CoV-2 response. Contracting CD4+ clones were located mainly in the CM and EM memory subsets, whereas CD8+ clones were found to be enriched in EMRA. The study covered only a couple of mild cases, and larger cohorts including severe cases with pre-infection samples were considered necessary.

PBMCs were isolated by Ficoll-Paque density gradient centrifugation. The sequencer listed for this sample is Illumina NovaSeq 6000. cDNA libraries for TCRalpha and TCRbeta were prepared by 5'RACE using constant-segment primers, with sample barcodes and unique molecular identifiers added. Trizol reagent was used to extract RNA from every sample. The libraries were amplified in two PCR steps, and the second step added a second sample barcode and Illumina TruSeq adapters. The libraries were sequenced on an Illumina NovaSeq using 2 x 150 bp paired-end reads. The paper's data handling went like this. Demultiplexing of reads and collapsing into UMI-guided consensus sequences were performed with migec v1.2.7. Using mixcr v2.1.11, UMI consensuses were aligned to TRA and TRB V and J templates and then assembled into clonotypes. Expanded or contracted clonotypes were those called significant by both edgeR and NoisET, with noise models trained on biological replicates. For edgeR calls, the cutoffs were a false discovery rate-adjusted p below 0.01 and a log2 fold-change threshold of 1. PCA with hierarchical clustering of max-normalized trajectories of the 1000 most abundant clonotypes was used as exploratory dynamics analysis. Separately sequenced CD4+ and CD8+ repertoires were used to assign a CD4 or CD8 phenotype to each responding clone. TCRdb reworked the public reads: Q25 trimming with fastp, MiXCR clone assembly, productive beta chains retained. Each entry is one CDR3 protein sequence, shown with its most common DNA and genes. The V and J calls follow TCRdb's processing rather than the paper's. Recorded for this sample are 400,000 to 550,000 distinct CDR3 sequences; 20% to 25% of them occurred a single time. Of the sample, under 15% falls within the top ten clones.

The source of this sequence is an adult woman who had mild COVID-19 (a few samples of this study predate the infection). The sample titles of this study are shuffled in the database, so cell type and time point are left out; the donor was told from shared clones. The sequencing sample was made of PBMCs or a T cell subset sorted from them (not recorded which).

The nucleotide sequence reads TGTGCCACCAGCTCCAGATACGGACAGGGACATGGCTACACCTTC. This sequence encodes CATSSRYGQGHGYTF. The rearrangement combines TRBV15 with TRBJ1-2; 8 bases in between match TRBD1. From the germline V gene (reference sequence), CDR1 is LNHNV and CDR2 is YYDKDF. The CDR3 starts with the cysteine, ends with the phenylalanine, and has 15 residues. The sequence is cut down to CDR3 DNA, 45 bases in frame from base 1. From V the trimming removes 5 bases and from J it removes 6 bases, while the gene matches leave 11 bases of the junction unaccounted for. The reference TRBV15 and TRBJ1-2 proteins fill in what lies around the CDR3, so the full variable domain reads DAMVIQNPRYQVTQFGKPVTLSCSQTLNHNVMYWYQQKSSQAPKLLFHYYDKDFNNEADTPDNFQSRRPNTSFCFLDIRSPGLGDTAMYLCATSSRYGQGHGYTFGSGTRLTVV.